This TCR beta chain was captured in a study of blood T cell repertoires in COVID-19. In the authors' workflow: Reference gene primers were amplified, and this amplification served to estimate nucleated cell counts. Repertoires were generated with immunoSEQ multiplex PCR, while TCRdb's copy carries only in-frame clones and drops some. The D gene and trimming were derived from the DNA, and the V and J assignments and clone size from that table. The sample consists of 150,000 to 200,000 clones, around four fifths of them appearing once. Followed longitudinally, the Seattle patients had been enrolled during active infection. With V trimmed by 4 bases and J by 8 bases, 8 bases remained unmatched. Germline V gives CDR1 MDHEN, CDR2 SYDVKM. The CDR3 consists of 15 residues.

The clonotype originates from a woman aged 80 or over with COVID-19, enrolled during active disease. The specimen was peripheral blood. The V and J genes are TRBV28 and TRBJ2-1; 10 bases map to TRBD2. The CDR3 coding sequence is TGTGCCAGCAGTTCCCAGCGGGGGGGCCGCTATGAGCAGTTCTTC. Amino acid sequence: CASSSQRGGRYEQFF.